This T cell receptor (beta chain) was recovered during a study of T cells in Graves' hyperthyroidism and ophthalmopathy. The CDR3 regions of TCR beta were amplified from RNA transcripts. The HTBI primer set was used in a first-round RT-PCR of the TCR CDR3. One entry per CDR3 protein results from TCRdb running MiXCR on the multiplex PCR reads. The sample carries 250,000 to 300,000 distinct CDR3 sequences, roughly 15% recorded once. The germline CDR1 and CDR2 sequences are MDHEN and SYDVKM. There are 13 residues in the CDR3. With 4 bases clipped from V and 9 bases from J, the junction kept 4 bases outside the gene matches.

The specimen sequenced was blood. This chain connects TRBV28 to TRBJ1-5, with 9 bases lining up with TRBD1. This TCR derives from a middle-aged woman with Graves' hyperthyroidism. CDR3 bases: TGTGCCAGCAGTTCGGGACAGGGTACGCCCCAGCATTTT. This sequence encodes CASSSGQGTPQHF.